This T cell receptor beta chain was retrieved from a study of brain T cells in children with intractable seizures. Overall study results and limits: HCMV serostatus was not known, and viral specificity came from CDR3 similarity only. Pre-surgery blood may have been undersampled, hiding some clones.

In the case of this clone: What it binds is not known.

The sequenced cases were selected for having the highest brain T cell transcript signatures. Patients received at least one anti-epileptic drug before surgery. Here immunoSEQ multiplex PCR was the method, and the copy in TCRdb shows in-frame clones only, minus some. The sample shows fewer than 150,000 clones, roughly 94% of them seen only once. The sequencing here drew on peripheral blood, taken at surgery. This clonotype originated in a boy under two years old with hemimegalencephaly and intractable seizures.

The CDR3 spells CASSLGTGNTEAFF. CDR3 nucleotide sequence: TGTGCCAGCAGTTTAGGGACAGGGAACACTGAAGCTTTCTTT. J is TRBJ1-1 and V is TRBV27; TRBD1 matches 8 bases. The germline CDR1 and CDR2 sequences are MNHEY and SMNVEV (reference sequence). The CDR3 consists of 14 residues. V trimming: 2 bases; J trimming: 1 base; junction bases outside the gene matches: 0.